This passage covers 30 T cell receptor beta chains from one sample sequenced in a study of CD4 T cells in relation to SARS-CoV-2 and coronaviruses. Sequencing was performed with immunoSEQ multiplex PCR; in TCRdb, only in-frame clones are kept and a portion is missing. The top ten clones hold around 0.15% of a sample with approximately 64,000 clones, about 94% of them seen once. The unexposed donors gave CD4+ T cells in 2011-2018, prior to COVID-19. Sequenced: naive CD4+ T cells from PBMCs. Subset denoted: naive CD4+ T cells isolated by negative enrichment. These receptor sequences come from a human donor in good health.

V and J are TRBV28 and TRBJ2-1, with 10 nucleotides matching TRBD1. There are 13 residues in the CDR3. J gave up 7 bases and V 3 bases, and 0 bases lay outside the gene matches. Germline V gene lookup returns CDR1 MDHEN and CDR2 SYDVKM. The chain's CDR3 is CASSLGQGNEQFF. In DNA, the CDR3 is TGTGCCAGCAGTTTGGGACAGGGGAATGAGCAGTTCTTC.

This rearrangement joins TRBV28 to TRBJ2-7; 7 bases align to TRBD2. V trimming: 3 bases; J trimming: 0 bases; junction bases outside the gene matches: 5. This CDR3 region has 15 residues. Per germline, CDR1 MDHEN and CDR2 SYDVKM. CDR3 nucleotide sequence: TGTGCCAGCAGTTTCCCGGGGGGTAGCTCCTACGAGCAGTACTTC. Translated, it gives CASSFPGGSSYEQYF. Based on the CDR3 plus reference TRBV28 and TRBJ2-7, the full variable domain is DVKVTQSSRYLVKRTGEKVFLECVQDMDHENMFWYRQDPGLGLRLIYFSYDVKMKEKGDIPEGYSVSREKKERFSLILESASTNQTSMYLCASSFPGGSSYEQYFGPGTRLTVT.

This chain uses TRBV4-2 with TRBJ1-6; D might be TRBD1 (5 bases). CDR1 is LGHNA and CDR2 is YNFKEQ in the germline V gene. The V end lost 5 bases, the J end lost 14 bases, and 25 bases lay between the germline ends. The CDR3 contains 16 residues. CDR3 amino acids: CASSASLSQGSWTLHF. The CDR3 bases are TGTGCCAGCAGCGCCAGTCTTTCTCAGGGTTCCTGGACCCTCCACTTT.

The genes are TRBV7-9 and TRBJ2-5, with D possibly being TRBD2 (5 bases). CDR3 size: 16 residues. Trimming left V 1 base short and J 1 base short, with 13 bases between. Per germline, CDR1 SEHNR and CDR2 FQNEAQ (reference sequence). The CDR3, as DNA: TGTGCCAGCAGCTTAGGGTCGGTAGCGAGCCAAGAGACCCAGTACTTC. Amino acid sequence: CASSLGSVASQETQYF.

V usage is TRBV5-1 and J usage is TRBJ2-3; perhaps D is TRBD1 or TRBD2 (5 bases each). The CDR3 spans 18 residues. Germline assignment: CDR1 SGHRS and CDR2 YFSETQ. Trimming stripped 0 bases from V and 2 bases from J, with 19 bases between. CDR3 residues: CASSLARFGGASTDTQYF. CDR3 DNA sequence: TGCGCCAGCAGCTTGGCCAGGTTTGGGGGAGCTTCCACAGATACGCAGTATTTT. The variable domain in full, with the rest retrieved from reference TRBV5-1 and TRBJ2-3, is KAGVTQTPRYLIKTRGQQVTLSCSPISGHRSVSWYQQTPGQGLQFLFEYFSETQRNKGNFPGRFSGRQFSNSRSEMNVSTLELGDSALYLCASSLARFGGASTDTQYFGPGTRLTVL.

The chain couples TRBV10-1 to TRBJ2-3, with 12 bases matching TRBD2. CDR3 length: 17 residues. The ends lost 0 bases at V and 3 bases at J; junction bases unmatched: 4. The germline gives CDR1 WNHNN, CDR2 SYGVQD (reference sequence). CDR3 in DNA: TGCGCCAGCAGTGAGTCAACTAGCGGGAGGCCTACAGATACGCAGTATTTT. This sequence encodes CASSESTSGRPTDTQYF.

The rearrangement uses TRBV25-1 and TRBJ1-4; D gene ambiguous. The CDR3 is made up of 15 amino acids. In germline, CDR1 is MGHDK, CDR2 SYGVNS. Between the trimmed V and J ends, which lost 1 base and 11 bases, there was a span of 17 bases. In DNA form, the CDR3 reads TGTGCCAGCAGTGAATGGGGTCAGGTAGCTACGAAACTGTTTTTT. Its translation: CASSEWGQVATKLFF.

This rearrangement joins TRBV7-2 to TRBJ2-1; D gene uncertain. V was shortened by 3 bases and J by 6 bases, with 12 bases between the two germline ends. CDR1 and CDR2 from the germline V gene are SGHTA and FQGNSA. The CDR3 sequence is 14 residues long. The CDR3 region is CASSFRPRRNEQFF. The CDR3 bases are TGTGCCAGCAGCTTTAGACCCCGGCGCAATGAGCAGTTCTTC.

J is TRBJ2-7 and V is TRBV5-1; 7 bases are shared with TRBD1. The CDR3 is 15 amino acids. Germline V gene lookup returns CDR1 SGHRS and CDR2 YFSETQ. V dropped 0 bases and J dropped 3; count of bases not matched to a gene: 6. CDR3 bases: TGCGCCAGCAGCTTGGAAGCAGGGGGAGACTACGAGCAGTACTTC. Amino acids: CASSLEAGGDYEQYF.

This clone was seen only once. The chain is built from TRBV13 and TRBJ2-3; 7 bases line up with TRBD2. Trimming at V came to 1 base and at J to 3 bases, leaving 13 bases not matched to a gene. Germline V gene data show CDR1 as PRHDT and CDR2 as FYEKMQ (reference sequence). The CDR3 runs 18 residues. The CDR3 DNA is TGTGCCAGCAGCTTAGATGGGAGGGGCCAAGGAAGGACAGATACGCAGTATTTT. Translation: CASSLDGRGQGRTDTQYF.

This rearrangement joins TRBV24-1 to TRBJ2-2, with 12 bases fitting TRBD2. Per germline, CDR1 KGHDR and CDR2 SFDVKD. This CDR3 is built from 17 residues. Trimming at V came to 4 bases and at J to 5 bases, leaving 7 bases not matched to a gene. DNA of the CDR3: TGTGCCACCAGTGAGGCGACTAGCGGGAGACGGACCGGGGAGCTGTTTTTT. Amino acids: CATSEATSGRRTGELFF.

The CDR3 DNA follows: TGTGCCAGCAGTTTTACTTCGGGGTTAGGCACTGAAGCTTTCTTT. Encoded protein: CASSFTSGLGTEAFF. This chain connects TRBV27 to TRBJ1-1; D is unresolved. V gave up 3 bases and J gave up 4 bases, with 15 bases separating them. The germline gives CDR1 MNHEY, CDR2 SMNVEV (reference sequence). This CDR3 comprises 15 residues.

The chain joins TRBV6-1 to TRBJ2-7; 10 bases agree with TRBD1. V lost 3 bases, J lost 3 bases, and 5 bases stayed unmatched. The CDR3 is 15 residues long. Germline CDR1 MNHNS, CDR2 SASEGT. DNA for the CDR3: TGTGCCAGCAGTGAGGGGACAGGGGCCTTCTACGAGCAGTACTTC. This sequence encodes CASSEGTGAFYEQYF.

The rearrangement joins TRBV24-1 to TRBJ2-5; D might be TRBD2 (6 bases). Per germline, CDR1 KGHDR and CDR2 SFDVKD. Between the trimmed V and J ends, which lost 5 bases and 5 bases, there was a span of 11 bases. CDR3 length: 13 residues. CDR3 protein: CATSGAGLETQYF. For the CDR3, the DNA is TGTGCCACCAGTGGAGCGGGTCTGGAGACCCAGTACTTC.

V is TRBV28 and J is TRBJ2-7; 8 nucleotides match TRBD1. Germline V gene data show CDR1 as MDHEN and CDR2 as SYDVKM. With V trimmed by 2 bases and J by 8 bases, 11 bases remained unmatched. The CDR3 spans 15 residues. The CDR3, as DNA: TGTGCCAGCAGTTTAATTACAGGGGGACACTTCAAGCAGTACTTC. Amino acid sequence: CASSLITGGHFKQYF.

This chain connects TRBV6-5 to TRBJ2-7; D may be TRBD1 (5 bases). The CDR3 covers 14 residues. The germline gives CDR1 MNHEY, CDR2 SVGAGI. Trimming took off 0 bases at V and 2 bases at J, with 8 bases between the two ends. The DNA of the CDR3 is TGTGCCAGCAGTTACTCACAGGCGACCTACGAGCAGTACTTC. It yields the protein CASSYSQATYEQYF.

CDR3: CASAGRGGAEQFF. In DNA, the CDR3 is TGCGCCAGCGCGGGGAGGGGGGGGGCTGAGCAGTTCTTC. This chain links TRBV4-1 with TRBJ2-1; the D gene is possibly TRBD2 (7 bases). This CDR3 spans 13 amino acids. Germline V gives CDR1 MGHRA, CDR2 YSYEKL. Deletions cut 8 bases from V and 9 bases from J, with 17 bases between.

The chain is built from TRBV6-5 and TRBJ1-4; no reliable D call. This CDR3 region has 14 residues. Germline V lookup: CDR1 MNHEY, CDR2 SVGAGI. Deletions cut 7 bases from V and 8 bases from J, with 17 bases between. CDR3 loop: CASKSSGIGEKLFF. The DNA of the CDR3 is TGTGCCAGCAAAAGTTCGGGCATAGGGGAAAAACTGTTTTTT.

In its sample, this clone was seen once. This sequence joins TRBV5-1 and TRBJ2-5, with D possibly being TRBD1 (5 bases). Between the trimmed V and J ends, which lost 0 bases and 1 base, there was a span of 10 bases. In germline, CDR1 is SGHRS, CDR2 YFSETQ. The CDR3 sequence is 15 residues long. This chain's CDR3 is CASSLASGPQETQYF. In DNA, the CDR3 is TGCGCCAGCAGCTTGGCCTCAGGGCCCCAAGAGACCCAGTACTTC.

The chain is built from TRBV19 and TRBJ1-1; D is unclear. Trimming stripped 3 bases from V and 1 base from J, with 12 bases between. The CDR3 runs 15 residues. Germline CDR1 reads LNHDA; CDR2 reads SQIVND (reference sequence). The CDR3, as DNA: TGTGCCAGTAGTATTGGTGTCGGGCAGAACACTGAAGCTTTCTTT. Its protein is CASSIGVGQNTEAFF.

This clone was observed a single time. The genes are TRBV18 and TRBJ1-1; unclear D gene. This CDR3 region has 13 residues. Germline loops: CDR1 KGHSH, CDR2 LQKENI. V lost 3 bases and J 7 bases, leaving 12 bases between the germline ends. This chain's CDR3 is CASSPAVSGEAFF. In DNA form, the CDR3 reads TGTGCCAGCTCACCGGCGGTTTCGGGTGAAGCTTTCTTT.

The CDR3 sequence: CASSSPGGGSPLHF. CDR3 sequence (DNA): TGTGCCAGCAGTTCCCCAGGAGGGGGTTCACCCCTCCACTTT. The chain employs TRBV7-2 and TRBJ1-6, with D possibly being TRBD1 (6 bases). CDR1 and CDR2 from the germline V gene are SGHTA and FQGNSA. V was shortened by 6 bases and J by 9 bases, with 15 bases between the two germline ends. This CDR3 has 14 residues. The full variable domain, with the rest looked up from reference TRBV7-2 and TRBJ1-6, is GAGVSQSPSNKVTEKGKDVELRCDPISGHTALYWYRQSLGQGLEFLIYFQGNSAPDKSGLPSDRFSAERTGGSVSTLTIQRTQQEDSAVYLCASSSPGGGSPLHFGNGTRLTVT.

CDR3 sequence (DNA): TGTGCCAGCAGAAACCTAGGAGGGCCCTTGTCTGAGCAGTTCTTC. Protein: CASRNLGGPLSEQFF. The gene calls are TRBV4-2 and TRBJ2-1; maybe TRBD2 (6 bases). This CDR3 region has 15 residues. With 6 bases removed from V and 9 bases from J, the gap between germline ends came to 21 bases. CDR1 and CDR2 (germline): LGHNA, YNFKEQ.

CDR3 sequence (DNA): TGTGCCAGCAGTTTAACAGGAGGGGCACTTACAGATACGCAGTATTTT. As protein: CASSLTGGALTDTQYF. The chain links TRBV28 to TRBJ2-3; D might be TRBD2 (6 bases). Trimming pared 2 bases from V and 3 bases from J, leaving 15 bases between. This CDR3 is 16 amino acids long. In germline, CDR1 is MDHEN, CDR2 SYDVKM.

This chain uses TRBV6-1 with TRBJ2-1; 11 nucleotides agree with TRBD1. Germline V CDR1 and CDR2: MNHNS, SASEGT. V was clipped by 2 bases and J by 3 bases; unmatched bases: 6. This CDR3 is built from 17 residues. The CDR3 coding sequence is TGTGCCAGCAGTGAAAGGACGGGACAGGGGGTCTACAATGAGCAGTTCTTC. It is translated as CASSERTGQGVYNEQFF.

The chain recombines TRBV7-3 with TRBJ2-1; 15 bases match TRBD2. CDR1 SGHTA and CDR2 FQGTGA come from the germline V gene. V dropped 0 bases and J dropped 0; count of bases not matched to a gene: 3. The CDR3 contains 19 residues. The CDR3 is CASSLTGTSGRNSYNEQFF. DNA of the CDR3: TGTGCCAGCAGCTTAACCGGGACTAGCGGGAGGAACTCCTACAATGAGCAGTTCTTC.

The rearrangement joins TRBV27 to TRBJ2-1; no reliable D call. V shed 6 bases and J shed 2 bases, with 11 bases lying between them. The germline V gene encodes CDR1 MNHEY and CDR2 SMNVEV (reference sequence). This CDR3 has 14 amino acids. CDR3 in DNA: TGTGCCAGCAGCCCTTTCGGTGCCTACAATGAGCAGTTCTTC. Translating gives CASSPFGAYNEQFF.

The CDR3 region has the DNA TGTGCCAGCAGGATTTCTGGGGCCAACGTCCTGACTTTC. It yields the protein CASRISGANVLTF. The V and J genes are TRBV14 and TRBJ2-6; D is undetermined. The CDR3 covers 13 residues. The germline CDR1 and CDR2 sequences are SGHDN and FVKESK. Between the trimmed V and J ends, which lost 6 bases and 1 base, there was a span of 4 bases.

The rearrangement links TRBV11-2 to TRBJ1-1, with D uncertain. The germline V gene has CDR1 SGHAT and CDR2 FQNNGV. The CDR3 spans 15 residues. V lost 5 bases and J 4 bases, leaving 17 bases between the germline ends. CDR3: CASSQEGPKGTEAFF. The CDR3 DNA reads as TGTGCCAGCAGCCAAGAGGGCCCTAAAGGCACTGAAGCTTTCTTT.

V usage is TRBV19 and J usage is TRBJ2-2; D is ambiguous. Germline CDR1 LNHDA, CDR2 SQIVND (reference sequence). V lost 7 bases to trimming and J lost 6 bases, with 9 bases between them. The CDR3 is made up of 12 amino acids. The chain's CDR3 is CASKSASGELFF. CDR3 nucleotide sequence: TGTGCCAGTAAATCCGCTTCCGGGGAGCTGTTTTTT.